Described below is a single TCR beta chain sequence and its context. Trimming stripped 0 bases from V and 0 bases from J, with 8 bases between. Germline V lookup: CDR1 MNHEY, CDR2 SVGAGI. The CDR3 is made up of 15 amino acids. The data derive from a study of control samples from healthy donors and cancer patients. The data were produced by immunoSEQ multiplex PCR, yet TCRdb's version contains in-frame clones alone and is incomplete. The repertoire holds 130,000 or so clones, with less than 95% as singletons. Sequencing input: blood. The receptor's source is a man between 18 and 29 years old in good health. The V call is TRBV6-5, the J call TRBJ1-1; D ambiguous. DNA for the CDR3: TGTGCCAGCAGTTACTCAAGAACTCTGAACACTGAAGCTTTCTTT. This gives the protein CASSYSRTLNTEAFF.